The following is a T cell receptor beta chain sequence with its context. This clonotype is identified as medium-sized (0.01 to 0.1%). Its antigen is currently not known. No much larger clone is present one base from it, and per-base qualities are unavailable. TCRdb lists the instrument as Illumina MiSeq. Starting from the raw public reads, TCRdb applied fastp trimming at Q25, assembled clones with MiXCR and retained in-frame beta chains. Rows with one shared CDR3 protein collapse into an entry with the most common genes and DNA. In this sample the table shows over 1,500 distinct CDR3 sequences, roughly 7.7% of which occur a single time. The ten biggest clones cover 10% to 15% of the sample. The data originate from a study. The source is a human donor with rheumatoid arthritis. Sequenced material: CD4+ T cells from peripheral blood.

The DNA reads as follows: TGTGCCAGCAGTGATGGCTTTAACAAATACAATGAGCAGTTCTTC. The translation is CASSDGFNKYNEQFF. Rearrangement joined TRBV2 to TRBJ2-1, with the D gene call left open. Relative to germline, V is 3 bases shorter and J is 4 bases shorter, with 13 bases between their ends. Based on the germline V gene, the CDR1 and CDR2 sequences are SNHLY and FYNNEI. Inclusive of the bounding cysteine and phenylalanine, the CDR3 is 15 residues long. The entry retains the CDR3 DNA only, 45 bases that are in frame from base 1.